Included here is one T cell receptor beta chain sequence, with context. What it recognizes is unknown. The CDR3 sequence is 15 residues long. Germline values: CDR1 SGDLS, CDR2 YYNGEE. V dropped 0 bases and J dropped 8 bases, with 17 bases sitting between them. PCR was performed using 60 Vbeta and 13 Jbeta primers. The repertoire was sequenced with immunoSEQ multiplex PCR; TCRdb's copy has only in-frame clones and lacks some. The data hold about 210,000 clones, with around 80% observed a single time. The data were obtained in a study of cytomegalovirus exposure and HLA in healthy donors. Study observations and caveats: Upon later analysis, HLA-associated TCR beta chains proved more clonally expanded than other, equally common chains.

J is TRBJ1-1 and V is TRBV9; no reliable D call. Sequenced input: PBMCs. This sequence was found in a boy aged 5-17 years in good health and CMV-seronegative. The CDR3 here is CASSVATGKEGEAFF. The CDR3 bases are TGTGCCAGCAGCGTAGCTACGGGGAAGGAAGGAGAAGCTTTCTTT. Drawing the rest from reference TRBV9 and TRBJ1-1, the complete variable domain is DSGVTQTPKHLITATGQRVTLRCSPRSGDLSVYWYQQSLDQGLQFLIQYYNGEERAKGNILERFSAQQFPDLHSELNLSSLELGDSALYFCASSVATGKEGEAFFGQGTRLTVV.